The 21 T cell receptor beta chains below were found in one sample sequenced in a study of T cells in localized non-small cell lung cancer. The protocol was immunoSEQ multiplex PCR, while the TCRdb copy is restricted to in-frame clones and leaves out a portion. Of around 91,000 clones in the sample, about nine tenths were seen once. Sequencing was performed on peripheral blood, taken before any cancer treatment. These receptor sequences come from a man aged 35 to 69 with stage I squamous cell lung carcinoma.

The gene calls are TRBV6-1 and TRBJ1-4; D is perhaps TRBD1 (5 bases). The V end was cut by 5 bases, the J end by 8 bases, with 12 bases between. Germline lookup yields CDR1 MNHNS and CDR2 SASEGT. This CDR3 is 13 amino acids long. In nucleotides, the CDR3 is TGTGCCAGCAGTCCCGCGGGGGACGAAAAACTGTTTTTT. As protein: CASSPAGDEKLFF.

This sequence joins TRBV18 and TRBJ1-2, with D perhaps matching TRBD1 (6 bases). CDR3 length equals 15 residues. V lost 3 bases to trimming and J lost 9 bases, with 20 bases between them. Per germline, CDR1 KGHSH and CDR2 LQKENI. CDR3 bases: TGTGCCAGCTCACCGGACCACGGACAGCGAGCCCGCTACACCTTC. Translating it yields CASSPDHGQRARYTF. The full variable domain, its missing parts supplied by reference TRBV18 and TRBJ1-2, is NAGVMQNPRHLVRRRGQEARLRCSPMKGHSHVYWYRQLPEEGLKFMVYLQKENIIDESGMPKERFSAEFPKEGPSILRIQQVVRGDSAAYFCASSPDHGQRARYTFGSGTRLTVV.

This chain connects TRBV29-1 to TRBJ1-1; 8 nucleotides align to TRBD1. This CDR3 has 13 amino acids. V lost 4 bases and J lost 10; bases outside the gene matches: 11. Germline-derived CDR1 and CDR2 are SQVTM and ANQGSEA. CDR3 region: CSVAPFIQGGAFF. CDR3 in DNA: TGCAGCGTTGCTCCTTTTATACAGGGGGGAGCTTTCTTT.

The chain employs TRBV4-1 and TRBJ1-2; D remains unclear. This CDR3 is 16 amino acids long. V dropped 4 bases and J dropped 6 bases, with 21 bases sitting between them. CDR1 and CDR2 from the germline V gene are MGHRA and YSYEKL. CDR3 DNA: TGCGCCAGCAGCCTCCAACATTCCGGCCCCGGACATGGCTACACCTTC. Amino acid sequence: CASSLQHSGPGHGYTF.

The chain couples TRBV9 to TRBJ1-3; D remains ambiguous. Trimming left V 0 bases short and J 0 bases short, with 10 bases between. The V gene's germline CDR1 is SGDLS and CDR2 YYNGEE. CDR3 length: 16 amino acids. CDR3 DNA: TGTGCCAGCAGCGTAGGCCAGATGAGCTCTGGAAACACCATATATTTT. Residues: CASSVGQMSSGNTIYF.

This clone showed up just a few times. This chain links TRBV19 with TRBJ1-1; the D gene is possibly TRBD1 (5 bases). Trimming took 2 bases from V and 5 from J, leaving 12 bases between them. This CDR3 spans 14 amino acids. From germline, CDR1 is LNHDA and CDR2 SQIVND (reference sequence). In DNA form, the CDR3 reads TGTGCCAGTAGTATACGAGGGGCAGAGACTGAAGCTTTCTTT. This translates into CASSIRGAETEAFF.

The count of this clone is one. V is TRBV7-9 and J is TRBJ1-2; D might be TRBD1 (5 bases). The V end was cut by 2 bases, the J end by 3 bases, with 16 bases between. This CDR3 has 16 residues. The germline gives CDR1 SEHNR, CDR2 FQNEAQ (reference sequence). The DNA of the CDR3 is TGTGCCAGCAGCTTATCTTTGGGGCAGGGCTACTATGGCTACACCTTC. It yields the protein CASSLSLGQGYYGYTF.

This chain uses TRBV7-7 with TRBJ2-5; D is perhaps TRBD1 or TRBD2 (5 bases each). Per germline, CDR1 SSHAT and CDR2 FNYEAQ (reference sequence). This CDR3 has 12 amino acids. Trimming took off 5 bases at V and 5 bases at J, with 9 bases between the two ends. For the CDR3, the DNA is TGTGCCAGCAGCCTCTGGGGGGAGACCCAGTACTTC. Translating gives CASSLWGETQYF.

The rearrangement joins TRBV25-1 to TRBJ2-7, with TRBD1 matching 8 bases. V lost 8 bases to trimming and J lost 3 bases; unmatched junction nucleotides: 3. CDR3 size: 12 residues. From germline, CDR1 is MGHDK and CDR2 SYGVNS. In DNA form, the CDR3 reads TGTGCCAGCGGGGACAGGCTCTACGAGCAGTACTTC. Protein: CASGDRLYEQYF.

The gene calls are TRBV5-1 and TRBJ2-1; no reliable D call. The CDR3 is 14 amino acids. V was pared by 3 bases and J by 8 bases, with 15 bases between. Germline V gene sequence: CDR1 SGHRS, CDR2 YFSETQ. CDR3 nucleotide sequence: TGCGCCAGCAGCTCCGGTTCTAGTAGTTATGAGCAGTTCTTC. It codes for CASSSGSSSYEQFF.

The chain joins TRBV11-2 to TRBJ1-2, with D uncertain. Deletions cut 5 bases from V and 0 bases from J, with 10 bases between. CDR3 size: 14 residues. Germline loops: CDR1 SGHAT, CDR2 FQNNGV. The CDR3 spells CASSRGLANYGYTF. For the CDR3, the DNA is TGTGCCAGCAGCCGCGGACTTGCTAACTATGGCTACACCTTC.

The V call is TRBV5-1, the J call TRBJ2-2; 7 bases match TRBD2. V dropped 0 bases and J dropped 4; count of bases not matched to a gene: 9. The CDR3 length is 17 residues. Germline V lookup: CDR1 SGHRS, CDR2 YFSETQ. CDR3 nucleotides: TGCGCCAGCAGCTTGGAATGGAGCGGGGTACCCACCGGGGAGCTGTTTTTT. Encoded protein: CASSLEWSGVPTGELFF.

The chain uses TRBV6-5 and TRBJ1-6, with TRBD1 matching 8 bases. CDR1 is MNHEY and CDR2 is SVGAGI in the germline V gene. The CDR3 is 15 residues long. With 5 bases clipped from V and 9 bases from J, the junction kept 9 bases outside the gene matches. DNA of the CDR3: TGTGCCAGCAGTCCCGGACAGGGCTCCGGTTCACCCCTCCACTTT. This translates into CASSPGQGSGSPLHF.

This clone was seen a handful of times. The J gene is TRBJ2-1, the V gene TRBV4-2, with D uncertain. Trimming took 1 base from V and 0 from J, leaving 7 bases between them. CDR3 length equals 15 residues. Germline lookup yields CDR1 LGHNA and CDR2 YNFKEQ. The CDR3: CASSQAISSYNEQFF. The CDR3 DNA reads as TGTGCCAGCAGCCAAGCAATAAGCTCCTACAATGAGCAGTTCTTC.

The CDR3 reads CASSIPGTQFYNEQFF. In DNA form, the CDR3 reads TGTGCCAGCAGCATACCAGGGACGCAGTTCTACAATGAGCAGTTCTTC. The chain couples TRBV5-4 to TRBJ2-1, with D tentatively TRBD1 or TRBD2 (5 bases each). V lost 4 bases, J lost 3 bases, and 17 bases lay in between. The CDR3 sequence is 16 residues long. CDR1 and CDR2 (germline): SGHNT, YYREEE (reference sequence).

The V gene is TRBV19, the J gene TRBJ1-5; TRBD1 agrees at 9 bases. This CDR3 has 15 residues. The V and J ends lost 6 bases and 0 bases, in that order; junction bases with no gene match: 3. Germline CDR1 LNHDA, CDR2 SQIVND (reference sequence). CDR3 DNA sequence: TGTGCCAGTAGACCGGGACAGGGTAGCAATCAGCCCCAGCATTTT. This translates into CASRPGQGSNQPQHF.

This clone was detected a few times. This chain joins TRBV19 and TRBJ1-4; D not certain. Deletions cut 7 bases from V and 4 bases from J, with 10 bases between. Looked up from germline, CDR1 is LNHDA and CDR2 is SQIVND (reference sequence). This CDR3 contains 13 residues. The CDR3 sequence: CASKGPNNEKLFF. CDR3 coding DNA: TGTGCCAGTAAAGGACCCAATAATGAAAAACTGTTTTTT.

This clone was recorded once. The chain has TRBV29-1 and TRBJ2-2; TRBD2 aligns across 12 bases. Germline CDR1 is SQVTM and CDR2 is ANQGSEA. The V and J ends lost 5 bases and 6 bases, in that order; junction bases with no gene match: 7. The CDR3 length is 15 residues. CDR3 DNA sequence: TGCAGCGTTTATTCCGGGACTAGCGGGCCCGGGGAGCTGTTTTTT. It codes for CSVYSGTSGPGELFF.

The V and J genes are TRBV7-9 and TRBJ2-3; TRBD2 matches at 13 bases. Per germline, CDR1 SEHNR and CDR2 FQNEAQ (reference sequence). The junction had 17 bases not matched to a gene; V was cut back by 6 bases and J by 8 bases. The CDR3 has 18 residues. The DNA for the CDR3 is TGTGCCAGCAGTTCCCGGACTAGCGGGGGAGCCGTAGCGGTTACGCAGTATTTT. This encodes CASSSRTSGGAVAVTQYF.

The V and J genes are TRBV7-9 and TRBJ2-7, with TRBD1 identical over 7 bases. This CDR3 comprises 14 residues. Per the germline V gene, CDR1 is SEHNR and CDR2 is FQNEAQ (reference sequence). Trimming took 0 bases from V and 4 from J; bases not matched to a gene: 3. The CDR3 here is CASSLAQGQYEQYF. The CDR3 DNA sequence: TGTGCCAGCAGCTTAGCACAGGGGCAGTACGAGCAGTACTTC.

The chain joins TRBV5-1 to TRBJ2-7, with TRBD1 identical over 7 bases. Germline values: CDR1 SGHRS, CDR2 YFSETQ. V shed 3 bases, J shed 7 bases, and the junction held 7 bases outside the gene matches. This CDR3 region has 13 residues. CDR3 coding DNA: TGCGCCAGCAGCTCACGGACAGGTTTTGAGCAGTACTTC. This encodes CASSSRTGFEQYF.